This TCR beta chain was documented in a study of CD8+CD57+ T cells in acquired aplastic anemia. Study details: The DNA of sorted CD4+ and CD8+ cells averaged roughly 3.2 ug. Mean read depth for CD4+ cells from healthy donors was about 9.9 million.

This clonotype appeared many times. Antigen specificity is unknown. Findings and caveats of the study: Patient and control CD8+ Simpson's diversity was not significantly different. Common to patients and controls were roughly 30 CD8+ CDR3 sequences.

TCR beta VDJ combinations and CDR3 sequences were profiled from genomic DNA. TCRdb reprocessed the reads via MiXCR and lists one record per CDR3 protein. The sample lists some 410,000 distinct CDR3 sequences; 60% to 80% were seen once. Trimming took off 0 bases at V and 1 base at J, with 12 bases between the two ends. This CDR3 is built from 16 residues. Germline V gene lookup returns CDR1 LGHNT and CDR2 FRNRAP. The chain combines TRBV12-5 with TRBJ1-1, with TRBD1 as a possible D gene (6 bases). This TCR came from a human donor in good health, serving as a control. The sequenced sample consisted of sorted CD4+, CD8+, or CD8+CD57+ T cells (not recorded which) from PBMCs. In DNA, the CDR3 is TGTGCTAGTGGTTTGGTCAGGGGTCGGCAGAACACTGAAGCTTTCTTT. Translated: CASGLVRGRQNTEAFF.